Listed here is a single TCR beta chain. Method: immunoSEQ multiplex PCR; TCRdb's copy keeps in-frame clones and lacks some. The sample records 250,000 or so clones, about 80% being singletons. Germline V CDR1 and CDR2: ENHRY, SYGVKD. The V and J ends lost 6 bases and 8 bases, in that order; junction bases with no gene match: 7. This CDR3 has 13 residues. This specimen comes from a study of blood T cell repertoires in COVID-19. Overall study: In each case, the material was cDNA or gDNA derived from T cells, B-cell-depleted T cells, or PBMCs.

The rearrangement links TRBV10-3 to TRBJ1-2; 9 bases are a match to TRBD1. The sample was peripheral blood. This receptor was obtained from a woman of 80 years or more with acute or convalescent COVID-19. CDR3 coding DNA: TGTGCCATCAGGGGGGACAGGGCGGTCGGCTACACCTTC. This gives the protein CAIRGDRAVGYTF.